A selection of T cell receptor beta chains follows, all from one sample in a study of T cell repertoires in ileal Crohn's disease. TCRdb's table, derived via immunoSEQ multiplex PCR, lists solely in-frame clones and lacks some. The sample lists 5,500 or so clones, around nine tenths occurring once. The specimen sequenced was ileal tissue. The receptors here all came from an adult with Crohn's disease. The CDR3 runs from the conserved cysteine through the conserved F or W. Fields, in order: D gene, clone size, J gene, V gene, CDR3 DNA, CDR3 protein. The D gene is left open where the match is weak. Clone size is stated in some rows and not others, as once, few, many or a class when expanded.

TRBD2 . TRBJ2-3 TRBV7-2 TGTGCCAGCAGCTTAAGAGCGGGAGTTGTTACAGATACGCAGTATTTT CASSLRAGVVTDTQYF
TRBD2 . TRBJ2-5 TRBV5-1 TGCGCCAGCAGCGGTAGCGGGGGCCCTCAAGAGACCCAGTACTTC CASSGSGGPQETQYF
TRBD2 . TRBJ2-1 TRBV28 TGTGCCAGCAGTTTTCCCGGGACAAGGACTAGCGGGAGCTATCGGGGTGAGCAGTTCTTC CASSFPGTRTSGSYRGEQFF
. . TRBJ2-1 TRBV4-3 TGCGCCAGCAGCCAAGTCTACGGGGCGCGAAATGAGCAGTTCTTC CASSQVYGARNEQFF
TRBD1 . TRBJ2-7 TRBV27 TGTGCCAGCAGTTTATCGGGAATCCTGGGGACAGGGGGCTACGAGCAGTACTTC CASSLSGILGTGGYEQYF
. . TRBJ1-5 TRBV28 TGTGCCAGCAGTTTATCAGGAATCAATCAGCCCCAGCATTTT CASSLSGINQPQHF
. once TRBJ1-2 TRBV2 TGTGCCAGCAAGCGGGTCGGGCTCTATGGCTACACCTTC CASKRVGLYGYTF
. . TRBJ1-2 TRBV30 TGTGCCTGGAGTGTTCGTCTAGGTGGCTACACCTTC CAWSVRLGGYTF
. . TRBJ2-7 TRBV29-1 TGCAGCGCGAGCGGGCTCTCCTACGAGCAGTACTTC CSASGLSYEQYF
. once TRBJ2-7 TRBV18 TGTGCCAGCTCACCAAAGGACGGCTTCGCCGAGCAGTACTTC CASSPKDGFAEQYF
. few TRBJ2-5 TRBV4-1 TGCGCCAGCAGCCAAAAGGGGTATTCGGAGACCCAGTACTTC CASSQKGYSETQYF
. . TRBJ2-7 TRBV19 TGTGCCAGTAGCCATCCAGGAGGAACCTACGAGCAGTACTTC CASSHPGGTYEQYF
. . TRBJ1-6 TRBV4-1 TGCGCCAGCAGCCAAGAACCGGGGGGAGGAATGCGTAATTCACCCCTCCACTTT CASSQEPGGGMRNSPLHF
. . TRBJ2-5 TRBV2 TGTGCCAGCAGTGACGGGCGAGGACTTCAAGAGACCCAGTACTTC CASSDGRGLQETQYF
TRBD1 . TRBJ1-5 TRBV30 TGTGCCTGGAGCGTGGACAGGGGGCACCAGCCCCAGCATTTT CAWSVDRGHQPQHF
. . TRBJ2-7 TRBV10-3 TGTGCCATCAGTGAGTCTACTCAACCCCGCTACGAGCAGTACTTC CAISESTQPRYEQYF
TRBD1 . TRBJ2-5 TRBV7-6 TGTGCCAGCAGCTCTGTTGGGACAGGGAGGTTGGAGACCCAGTACTTC CASSSVGTGRLETQYF
. . TRBJ1-2 TRBV7-9 TGTGCCAGCAGCTCAAATAGGGGGGTTCATGGCTACACCTTC CASSSNRGVHGYTF
. once TRBJ2-3 TRBV7-2 TGTGCCAGCAGCCAGTTCTCCGGGGGCACAGATACGCAGTATTTT CASSQFSGGTDTQYF
TRBD1 . TRBJ2-7 TRBV19 TGTGCCAGTAGTGCGGGACAGGGGATCTACGAGCAGTACTTC CASSAGQGIYEQYF
. . TRBJ2-7 TRBV4-3 TGCGCCAGCAGCCAAGTCGCGGGGGCGAGAAACGAGCAGTACTTC CASSQVAGARNEQYF
TRBD1 . TRBJ1-5 TRBV23-1 TGCGCCAGCAGTCAATCGGTAGAGACAGGGTTCTGGCCCCAGCATTTT CASSQSVETGFWPQHF
TRBD2 . TRBJ2-7 TRBV6-5 TGTGCCAGCAGTTACGTCGGCGGGGGTTTTTACGAGCAGTACTTC CASSYVGGGFYEQYF
. . TRBJ1-3 TRBV2 TGTGCCAGCAGTGAGCGGCCTAGCTCTGGAAACACCATATATTTT CASSERPSSGNTIYF
TRBD1 . TRBJ1-4 TRBV15 TGTGCCACCAGCACCACAGGGGCTTCTGGAAAACTGTTTTTT CATSTTGASGKLFF
. . TRBJ1-5 TRBV4-3 TGCGCCAGCAGCCAAGGGCCCGCGGACGGTAATAGCAATCAGCCCCAGCATTTT CASSQGPADGNSNQPQHF
. . TRBJ1-3 TRBV18 TGTGCCAGCTCACCATACGTCAAGCGGCGAGACGGAAACACCATATATTTT CASSPYVKRRDGNTIYF
TRBD1 . TRBJ2-7 TRBV9 TGTGCCAGCAGCCAGGGACAGGGGTTCGACGAGCAGTACTTC CASSQGQGFDEQYF
. . TRBJ2-2 TRBV27 TGTGCCAGCAGTCCACATAAAACCGACTCTCGGGGCCGAAGCACCGGGGAGCTGTTTTTT CASSPHKTDSRGRSTGELFF
. large TRBJ2-7 TRBV5-1 TGCGCCAGCCGCCCAGAGACCGGTTGGACCTACGAGCAGTACTTC CASRPETGWTYEQYF
TRBD1 once TRBJ2-5 TRBV4-1 TGCGCCAGCAGCCAAGTCCCTTTTGGGACAGGAGAGACCCAGTACTTC CASSQVPFGTGETQYF
. . TRBJ2-7 TRBV5-1 TGCGCCAGCATGGGAAGCTCCTACGAGCAGTACTTC CASMGSSYEQYF
TRBD1 . TRBJ1-2 TRBV28 TGTGCCAGCAGTTTACATACAGGGGGCTCGGTCTATGGCTACACCTTC CASSLHTGGSVYGYTF
TRBD2 once TRBJ2-5 TRBV4-1 TGCGCCAGCAGCCAAGTCCCTAGCGGGAGGATCTTGGAGACCCAGTACTTC CASSQVPSGRILETQYF
TRBD1 . TRBJ2-7 TRBV10-3 TGTGCCATCAGGCCGGACAGGGCATTAGGCGAGCAGTACTTC CAIRPDRALGEQYF
. . TRBJ1-1 TRBV11-2 TGTGCCAGCAGCTTAGTGGAAAACACTGAAGCTTTCTTT CASSLVENTEAFF
. . TRBJ1-5 TRBV28 TGTGCCAGCACCCCGGTGGGGGGGCTCGGGCAGCCCCAGCATTTT CASTPVGGLGQPQHF
. . TRBJ2-1 TRBV2 TGTGCCAGCAGTGATCTAGACTACAATGAGCAGTTCTTC CASSDLDYNEQFF
. . TRBJ1-1 TRBV18 TGTGCCAGCTCACTCGGGGGGAAAAGGAACACTGAAGCTTTCTTT CASSLGGKRNTEAFF
. . TRBJ1-1 TRBV28 TGTGCCAGCAGTTACCTAACTCAGGGCACTGAAGCTTTCTTT CASSYLTQGTEAFF
TRBD1 . TRBJ2-4 TRBV6-5 TGTGCCAGCAGACGAGGGACAGTTCAGTACTTC CASRRGTVQYF
. . TRBJ1-1 TRBV30 TGTGCCTGGAGAGATAGAGGGGCGCGGGACACTGAAGCTTTCTTT CAWRDRGARDTEAFF
TRBD2 . TRBJ2-1 TRBV7-9 TGTGCCAGCAGCCCCGGCCGGACTAGCGGGAGCTATGAGCAGTTCTTC CASSPGRTSGSYEQFF
TRBD1 . TRBJ2-7 TRBV6-1 TGTGCCAGCAGTGAACAAGGGACAGGGCCCTACGAGCAGTACTTC CASSEQGTGPYEQYF
. . TRBJ2-1 TRBV2 TGTGCCAGCAGCCCCCAGGGGACCTACAATGAGCAGTTCTTC CASSPQGTYNEQFF
TRBD1 . TRBJ1-2 TRBV19 TGTGCCAGTAGTCAGGGGGACAGAATCTATGGCTACACCTTC CASSQGDRIYGYTF
. . TRBJ1-1 TRBV5-6 TGTGCCAGCAGCTTGCTGGGGGAGGAGAACACTGAAGCTTTCTTT CASSLLGEENTEAFF
TRBD2 . TRBJ2-2 TRBV5-1 TGCGCCAGCAGCTTGAGCAACAGCGGGGGGAAAGCCGGGGAGCTGTTTTTT CASSLSNSGGKAGELFF
. . TRBJ2-1 TRBV6-5 TGTGCCAGCAACATCGACAGATCCTACAATGAGCAGTTCTTC CASNIDRSYNEQFF
TRBD1 once TRBJ1-1 TRBV29-1 TGCAGCGCACTACGACAGGGAAGTGGCACTGAAGCTTTCTTT CSALRQGSGTEAFF
. . TRBJ1-2 TRBV19 TGTGCCAGTACCACCTCGGGGGTACACCGCGACTATGGCTACACCTTC CASTTSGVHRDYGYTF